The rows below give T cell receptor beta chains drawn from one sample of a study of blood T cell repertoires in COVID-19. This table comes from immunoSEQ multiplex PCR, and its TCRdb copy is limited to in-frame clones, with some not included. The top ten clones hold roughly a tenth of a sample with some 240,000 clones, about four fifths of them seen once. Material for sequencing was peripheral blood. These receptors were taken from a woman older than 75 with acute or convalescent COVID-19. Both conserved end residues are part of each CDR3. The D gene is left open where the match is weak. Expanded clones are given a class, and other clones once, few, many or no size at all.

D,size,J,V,DNA,CDR3
TRBD2,NA,TRBJ2-7,TRBV28,TGTGCCAGCAGTCCGGGACTAGTGCCCCTCGAGCAGTACTTC,CASSPGLVPLEQYF
TRBD2,once,TRBJ2-1,TRBV7-9,TGTGCCAGCAGCTTAGTCATGCTAGCGGGGGGATCAGAGCAGTTCTTC,CASSLVMLAGGSEQFF
NA,NA,TRBJ2-6,TRBV4-1,TGCGCCAGCAGCCGTTTCGACAGCATCTCTGGGGCCAACGTCCTGACTTTC,CASSRFDSISGANVLTF
NA,NA,TRBJ1-4,TRBV2,TGTGCCAGCAGCTCCCGGTCTAATGAAAAACTGTTTTTT,CASSSRSNEKLFF
NA,NA,TRBJ2-5,TRBV5-1,TGCGCCAGCAGCTTGGCAGGACAGCAAGAGACCCAGTACTTC,CASSLAGQQETQYF
NA,NA,TRBJ1-3,TRBV2,TGTGCCAGCAGGGGACTTATTAATGGGAACACCATATATTTT,CASRGLINGNTIYF
TRBD1,NA,TRBJ1-4,TRBV28,TGTGCCAGCAGTTCTCCGGACAGGCTTAATGAAAAACTGTTTTTT,CASSSPDRLNEKLFF
TRBD1,NA,TRBJ2-7,TRBV5-4,TGTGCCAGCAGCCCCGGACAGGCTGCCTACGAGCAGTACTTC,CASSPGQAAYEQYF
NA,NA,TRBJ1-1,TRBV5-4,TGTGCCACCCGAGGGGGTCTGAACACTGAAGCTTTCTTT,CATRGGLNTEAFF
NA,NA,TRBJ2-7,TRBV5-5,TGTGCCAGCAGTGCCGCACTTGGCAGGCCCTACGAGCAGTACTTC,CASSAALGRPYEQYF